The 7 T cell receptor beta chains reported below all come from one sample, sequenced in a study of blood T cell repertoires in COVID-19. Assay: immunoSEQ multiplex PCR; the TCRdb copy retains only in-frame clones and omits some. The table shows some 290,000 clones, with more than 85% occurring only once. The specimen was PBMCs or T cells enriched from blood (not recorded which). Every receptor here comes from a woman aged 25-40 years who had been exposed to COVID-19.

The chain links TRBV27 to TRBJ1-6, with TRBD1 identical over 7 bases. With 8 bases clipped from V and 5 bases from J, the junction kept 6 bases outside the gene matches. The CDR3 is 14 amino acids. Germline CDR1 is MNHEY and CDR2 is SMNVEV (reference sequence). CDR3 sequence (DNA): TGTGCCAGCGGCGGACAGGTAGATAATTCACCCCTCCACTTT. Residues: CASGGQVDNSPLHF.

The chain employs TRBV30 and TRBJ1-5; possible D gene TRBD1, 5 bases. The CDR3 spans 13 residues. The ends were cut back, 2 bases at V and 4 bases at J, with 9 bases in the middle. Germline V gene data show CDR1 as GTSNPN and CDR2 as SVGIG (reference sequence). The CDR3 nucleotides are TGTGCCTGGAGTCAAGGGGCGAATCAGCCCCAGCATTTT. This sequence encodes CAWSQGANQPQHF. Filled out from reference TRBV30 and TRBJ1-5, the complete variable domain reads SQTIHQWPATLVQPVGSPLSLECTVEGTSNPNLYWYRQAAGRGLQLLFYSVGIGQISSEVPQNLSASRPQDRQFILSSKKLLLSDSGFYLCAWSQGANQPQHFGDGTRLSIL.

The CDR3 loop is CASSLVLTGAGNTIYF. CDR3 DNA sequence: TGTGCCAGCAGCTTAGTGCTGACAGGGGCTGGAAACACCATATATTTT. J is TRBJ1-3 and V is TRBV7-8, with 8 bases lining up with TRBD1. V lost 1 base, J lost 2 bases, and 4 bases stayed unmatched. This CDR3 has 16 amino acids. Per germline, CDR1 SGHVS and CDR2 FQNEAQ.

J is TRBJ2-5 and V is TRBV19, with 7 bases identical to TRBD1. Germline lookup yields CDR1 LNHDA and CDR2 SQIVND (reference sequence). V shed 4 bases, J shed 1 base, and the junction held 6 bases outside the gene matches. The CDR3 sequence is 15 residues long. CDR3 nucleotide sequence: TGTGCCAGTAGTACGACAGGGACAAGCCAAGAGACCCAGTACTTC. Its protein is CASSTTGTSQETQYF.

The chain is built from TRBV2 and TRBJ1-5; D is undetermined. V shed 3 bases and J shed 0 bases, with 6 bases lying between them. CDR1 is SNHLY and CDR2 is FYNNEI in the germline V gene. CDR3 length: 14 amino acids. CDR3 residues: CASSDTYSNQPQHF. The CDR3, as DNA: TGTGCCAGCAGTGACACCTATAGCAATCAGCCCCAGCATTTT.

DNA for the CDR3: TGTGCCAGCAGTGAAATCCAGAATCAGCCCCAGCATTTT. It is translated as CASSEIQNQPQHF. The V call is TRBV6-1, the J call TRBJ1-5; D ambiguous. The CDR3 totals 13 residues. Germline CDR1 and CDR2: MNHNS and SASEGT. V lost 2 bases and J 4 bases, leaving 6 bases between the germline ends.

This clone came up once. J is TRBJ1-5 and V is TRBV10-3, with TRBD1 matching over 7 bases. CDR1 is ENHRY and CDR2 is SYGVKD in the germline V gene. The CDR3 sequence is 16 residues long. After removal of 4 bases from V and 2 bases from J, the junction contained 8 bases not matched to a gene. CDR3 nucleotide sequence: TGTGCCATCAGTGGACGACAGGGCGAGGGCAATCAGCCCCAGCATTTT. Translated, it gives CAISGRQGEGNQPQHF.